This entry is about one T cell receptor (beta chain). The antigen it binds to is not known. No base qualities exist here, and no much larger clone lies one base off it. One collaborating source in Seattle enrolled patients while the patients were actively infected and followed the patients over time throughout the course of disease. Collaborating institutions collected whole blood in K2EDTA tubes following their own protocols. For TCRbeta analysis, collaborators shipped samples as frozen whole blood, isolated PBMCs, or DNA extracted from either of those sample types. TCRbeta CDR3 regions were amplified from genomic DNA using the immunoSEQ Assay, a bias-controlled multiplex PCR. The authors' analysis ran thus. The number of nucleated cells in each sample was estimated by amplification of reference gene primers within the assay. To quantify the absolute abundance of each unique TCRbeta CDR3 rearrangement, sequence reads were collapsed and filtered. For each sample, productive Simpson clonality was calculated as the square root of Simpson's diversity index over productive rearrangements. The clones in this table, taken by TCRdb from immuneACCESS, are in-frame only. Not every clone is retained; where verified, under half of the shortfall comes from an unresolved V gene, and the cause of the rest is unknown. V, J and clone size were drawn from that table, and D and trimming were deduced from the DNA. The sample contains about 170,000 clones, roughly 82% of them found a single time. 5.5% to 7.5% of the sample is held by the ten biggest clonotypes.

The data were taken from a study of blood T cell repertoires in COVID-19 (dated by TCRdb to about 2020). About the full investigation: Samples covering the acute and convalescent phases of COVID-19 were provided by collaborators in the United States, Italy and Spain. A de-identified subject ID, COVID-19 status, age in years and sex were almost always included in the sample metadata. The material from the prospective study consisted of cDNA or gDNA derived from T cells, B-cell-depleted T cells, or PBMCs. Where available, HLA class I and class II types were obtained from metadata supplied by the sample provider rather than from assay-based typing. Subjects who had been exposed to COVID-19, were actively infected with it, or had recovered from it provided the deeply sampled blood TCRbeta repertoires that made up the dataset. The repertoires were released in a freely available public database meant as a resource for research on the immune response to SARS-CoV-2. The samples were drawn from the first 160 participants of the ongoing ImmuneRACE study and from 1,254 subjects provided by 6 global collaborators. The paper's findings and limits, for the study overall: How much clinical and demographic metadata was included differed by source and by participant, and the metadata was provided uncurated.

Sample: peripheral blood. The TCR comes from a woman between 40 and 50 years old with COVID-19, enrolled during active disease.

This receptor has the CDR3 CASTQSGRRETQYF. The DNA reads TGTGCCAGCACCCAAAGCGGGAGGAGAGAGACCCAGTACTTC. The chain is encoded by TRBV6-6 joined to TRBJ2-5, and TRBD2 aligns with 9 junction nucleotides. CDR3 length: 14 amino acids, cysteine to phenylalanine. The entry retains the CDR3 DNA only, 42 bases that are in frame from base 1. The germline V gene (reference sequence) specifies MNHNY as CDR1 and SVGAGI as CDR2. Trimming leaves V shorter by 7 bases and J shorter by 4 bases, with the junction holding 7 bases beyond the gene matches.